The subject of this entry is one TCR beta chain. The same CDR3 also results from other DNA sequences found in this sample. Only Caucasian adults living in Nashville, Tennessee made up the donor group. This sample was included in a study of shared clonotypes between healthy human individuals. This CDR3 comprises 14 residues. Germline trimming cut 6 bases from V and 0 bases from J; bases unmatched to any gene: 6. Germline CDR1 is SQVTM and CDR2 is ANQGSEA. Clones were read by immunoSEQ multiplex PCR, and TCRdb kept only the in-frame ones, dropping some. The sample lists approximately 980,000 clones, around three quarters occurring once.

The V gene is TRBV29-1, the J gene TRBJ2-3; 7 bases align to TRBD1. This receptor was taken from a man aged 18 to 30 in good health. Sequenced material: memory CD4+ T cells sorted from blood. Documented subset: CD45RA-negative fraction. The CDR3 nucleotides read TGCAGCGTCGCGCCGGGACAGAGCACAGATACGCAGTATTTT. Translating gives CSVAPGQSTDTQYF.